The 23 T cell receptor beta chains below come from one sample, sequenced in a study of T cell responses to AZD1222 COVID-19 vaccine. The repertoire was sequenced with immunoSEQ multiplex PCR; TCRdb's copy has only in-frame clones and lacks some. The data show about 150,000 clones, 90% seen once. The material sequenced was peripheral blood, taken on day 0 of AZD1222 vaccination. The receptors shown here come from an adult in good health.

V gene TRBV25-1 combines with J gene TRBJ2-2; 9 nucleotides agree with TRBD1. The CDR3 is 16 residues long. V gave up 6 bases and J gave up 3 bases; unmatched junction bases: 8. CDR1 and CDR2 (germline): MGHDK, SYGVNS. DNA for the CDR3: TGTGCCAGCAGCCGGCCCGGGACAGGGTACACCGGGGAGCTGTTTTTT. Translated: CASSRPGTGYTGELFF.

The J gene is TRBJ2-4, the V gene TRBV27; 9 nucleotides align to TRBD1. The ends lost 6 bases at V and 8 bases at J; junction bases unmatched: 5. The CDR3 contains 13 residues. Per germline, CDR1 MNHEY and CDR2 SMNVEV (reference sequence). CDR3 sequence reads: CASSPGQGYIQYF. The CDR3 nucleotides read TGTGCCAGCAGCCCGGGACAGGGATACATTCAGTACTTC.

This sequence joins TRBV20-1 and TRBJ2-3; TRBD2 matches 9 bases. The CDR3 loop spans 17 amino acids. J gave up 12 bases and V 3 bases, and 22 bases lay outside the gene matches. Per the germline V gene, CDR1 is DFQATT and CDR2 is SNEGSKA (reference sequence). The CDR3 sequence is CSASEGVGTSFSFSQYF. The DNA for the CDR3 is TGCAGTGCTAGTGAGGGGGTTGGGACTAGCTTTTCCTTTAGTCAGTATTTT.

The chain links TRBV15 to TRBJ2-1; TRBD1 agrees at 7 bases. CDR1 is LNHNV, CDR2 YYDKDF, per germline (reference sequence). After removal of 1 base from V and 9 bases from J, the junction contained 15 bases not matched to a gene. This CDR3 contains 17 residues. The CDR3 loop is CATSRVQSLQGTGEQFF. The CDR3 nucleotides read TGTGCCACCAGCAGAGTCCAATCCTTACAGGGGACCGGTGAGCAGTTCTTC. Drawing the rest from reference TRBV15 and TRBJ2-1, the complete variable domain is DAMVIQNPRYQVTQFGKPVTLSCSQTLNHNVMYWYQQKSSQAPKLLFHYYDKDFNNEADTPDNFQSRRPNTSFCFLDIRSPGLGDTAMYLCATSRVQSLQGTGEQFFGPGTRLTVL.

The chain uses TRBV6-1 and TRBJ2-7; D gene ambiguous. Trimming took 2 bases from V and 13 from J, leaving 15 bases between them. The CDR3 has 12 amino acids. Looked up from germline, CDR1 is MNHNS and CDR2 is SASEGT. As DNA, the CDR3 is TGTGCCAGCAGTGAAATTAGGGCTAACTCTTACTTC. Protein: CASSEIRANSYF.

V is TRBV28 and J is TRBJ1-2; D is unresolved. CDR3 length equals 16 residues. Trimming shortened V by 5 bases and J by 8 bases, and 24 bases separated the two germline ends. CDR1 and CDR2 (germline): MDHEN, SYDVKM. This CDR3 is CASSLHQYITYRGYTF. As DNA, the CDR3 is TGTGCCAGCAGTCTACACCAATACATCACGTATAGGGGCTACACCTTC.

CDR3 nucleotide sequence: TGTGCCAGCCCAGTAGTGGGGCGTAACAATGAGCAGTTCTTC. This codes for CASPVVGRNNEQFF. V gene TRBV7-9 combines with J gene TRBJ2-1; weak D call: TRBD1 (5 bases). This CDR3 has 14 residues. CDR1 and CDR2 (germline): SEHNR, FQNEAQ (reference sequence). Deletions cut 8 bases from V and 5 bases from J, with 16 bases between.

The gene calls are TRBV25-1 and TRBJ1-2; 9 positions agree with TRBD1. Trimming cost V 6 bases and J 7 bases; bases outside gene matches: 3. From germline, CDR1 is MGHDK and CDR2 SYGVNS. This CDR3 has 12 amino acids. The CDR3 DNA is TGTGCCAGCAGGACAGGGGGGGGTGGCTACACCTTC. Translated: CASRTGGGGYTF.

V and J are TRBV7-9 and TRBJ2-6; the D is unclear. CDR1 and CDR2 (germline): SEHNR, FQNEAQ (reference sequence). The V and J ends lost 5 bases and 6 bases respectively, with 14 bases between them. This CDR3 region has 15 residues. In nucleotides, the CDR3 is TGTGCCAGCAGCCCTGTCTCTTTTGAGGCCAACGTCCTGACTTTC. It specifies CASSPVSFEANVLTF. The complete variable domain, with remaining parts taken from reference TRBV7-9 and TRBJ2-6, reads DTGVSQNPRHKITKRGQNVTFRCDPISEHNRLYWYRQTLGQGPEFLTYFQNEAQLEKSRLLSDRFSAERPKGSFSTLEIQRTEQGDSAMYLCASSPVSFEANVLTFGAGSRLTVL.

The chain recombines TRBV5-8 with TRBJ2-7; unclear D gene. Germline-derived CDR1 and CDR2 are SGHTS and YDEGEE. The CDR3 sequence is 13 residues long. The V end lost 7 bases, the J end lost 0 bases, and 11 bases lay between the germline ends. The CDR3 sequence: CASQAVSSYEQYF. CDR3 DNA sequence: TGTGCCAGCCAGGCGGTGAGCTCCTACGAGCAGTACTTC.

The genes are TRBV18 and TRBJ1-1; D is undetermined. The CDR3 runs 16 residues. Per the germline V gene, CDR1 is KGHSH and CDR2 is LQKENI. V dropped 2 bases and J dropped 1 base, with 14 bases sitting between them. CDR3 amino acids: CASSPKSDGSNTEAFF. DNA for the CDR3: TGTGCCAGCTCACCAAAATCGGACGGATCGAACACTGAAGCTTTCTTT.

This clone was seen a handful of times. This sequence joins TRBV2 and TRBJ1-2; D is undetermined. Trimming cost V 5 bases and J 4 bases, with 11 bases left between them. Germline CDR1 is SNHLY and CDR2 is FYNNEI. The CDR3 is made up of 13 amino acids. The CDR3 reads CASSQYVAYGYTF. In nucleotides, the CDR3 is TGTGCCAGCAGTCAATATGTGGCCTATGGCTACACCTTC.

The genes are TRBV7-9 and TRBJ1-1; possibly TRBD1 for D (5 bases). The CDR3 is 16 amino acids. V lost 5 bases to trimming and J lost 1 base, with 17 bases between them. Germline CDR1 SEHNR, CDR2 FQNEAQ (reference sequence). The CDR3 nucleotides read TGTGCCAGCAGCCCGACCAGGTTAGGACAGAACACTGAAGCTTTCTTT. Protein sequence: CASSPTRLGQNTEAFF. The full variable domain, its missing parts supplied by reference TRBV7-9 and TRBJ1-1, is DTGVSQNPRHKITKRGQNVTFRCDPISEHNRLYWYRQTLGQGPEFLTYFQNEAQLEKSRLLSDRFSAERPKGSFSTLEIQRTEQGDSAMYLCASSPTRLGQNTEAFFGQGTRLTVV.

The V and J genes are TRBV28 and TRBJ2-3; no clear D gene. The CDR3 contains 12 residues. Germline lookup yields CDR1 MDHEN and CDR2 SYDVKM. Between the trimmed V and J ends, which lost 6 bases and 0 bases, there was a span of 4 bases. Here the CDR3 DNA reads TGTGCCAGCAGACTTAGCACAGATACGCAGTATTTT. Residues: CASRLSTDTQYF.

The rearrangement joins TRBV7-2 to TRBJ1-2; D is undetermined. CDR1 and CDR2 (germline): SGHTA, FQGNSA. The CDR3 sequence is 13 residues long. V lost 6 bases and J lost 0, with 8 bases in between. CDR3 nucleotide sequence: TGTGCCAGCAGGGCTTTAGCTAACTATGGCTACACCTTC. Translating gives CASRALANYGYTF.

The gene calls are TRBV19 and TRBJ1-5, with 9 bases lining up with TRBD1. Germline V gene sequence: CDR1 LNHDA, CDR2 SQIVND (reference sequence). This CDR3 has 16 residues. J gave up 5 bases and V 5 bases, and 10 bases lay outside the gene matches. DNA of the CDR3: TGTGCCAGTAGTGGCCCGGACAGGGGATTAGATCAGCCCCAGCATTTT. Translated, it gives CASSGPDRGLDQPQHF.

This rearrangement joins TRBV29-1 to TRBJ2-3; TRBD2 matches at 9 bases. The CDR3 runs to 14 residues. Per germline, CDR1 SQVTM and CDR2 ANQGSEA. The V and J ends lost 3 bases and 2 bases, in that order; junction bases with no gene match: 3. CDR3 residues: CSVELAGHTDTQYF. CDR3 coding DNA: TGCAGCGTTGAGCTAGCGGGACACACAGATACGCAGTATTTT.

The rearrangement uses TRBV19 and TRBJ2-1, with 8 bases identical to TRBD2. Germline V gene data show CDR1 as LNHDA and CDR2 as SQIVND (reference sequence). The CDR3 is made up of 15 amino acids. Trimming took 3 bases from V and 5 from J; bases not matched to a gene: 6. The chain's CDR3 is CASSISGRADNEQFF. The CDR3 DNA follows: TGTGCCAGTAGTATTTCCGGGAGGGCCGACAATGAGCAGTTCTTC.

The genes are TRBV28 and TRBJ2-3, with D tentatively TRBD1 (6 bases). Germline V gene data show CDR1 as MDHEN and CDR2 as SYDVKM. V lost 5 bases to trimming and J lost 1 base, with 10 bases between them. CDR3 length: 14 residues. The CDR3 DNA is TGTGCCAGCAGTCCGGACAGAGGCACAGATACGCAGTATTTT. Its protein is CASSPDRGTDTQYF.

This chain links TRBV18 with TRBJ2-3; 9 bases match TRBD2. V trimming: 3 bases; J trimming: 1 base; junction bases outside the gene matches: 5. Germline CDR1 is KGHSH and CDR2 is LQKENI. The CDR3 covers 16 residues. In DNA form, the CDR3 reads TGTGCCAGCTCACCTCAGGGACTAGCAGGCACAGATACGCAGTATTTT. Protein: CASSPQGLAGTDTQYF.

The chain joins TRBV12-3 or TRBV12-4 to TRBJ2-7; no clear D. V was trimmed by 2 bases and J by 2 bases, leaving 4 bases between them. This CDR3 contains 12 residues. DNA of the CDR3: TGTGCCAGCAGTTTAATCCCCTACGAGCAGTACTTC. Its protein product is CASSLIPYEQYF.

The CDR3 is CASSQGQPNTEAFF. In DNA form, the CDR3 reads TGTGCCAGCAGCCAGGGACAGCCGAACACTGAAGCTTTCTTT. The chain joins TRBV7-9 to TRBJ1-1; 7 bases line up with TRBD1. Germline lookup yields CDR1 SEHNR and CDR2 FQNEAQ (reference sequence). The CDR3 spans 14 residues. The J segment lost 1 base and the V segment lost 5 bases, leaving 4 bases of the junction unmatched.

This clone was found a few times. The chain employs TRBV2 and TRBJ1-3; TRBD1 matches 12 bases. The CDR3 spans 18 residues. V lost 1 base to trimming and J lost 4 bases; unmatched junction nucleotides: 8. Germline V gene lookup returns CDR1 SNHLY and CDR2 FYNNEI. CDR3 in DNA: TGTGCCAGCAGTGAAGTCGGGACAGGGGGCTCGACAGGAAACACCATATATTTT. It yields the protein CASSEVGTGGSTGNTIYF.